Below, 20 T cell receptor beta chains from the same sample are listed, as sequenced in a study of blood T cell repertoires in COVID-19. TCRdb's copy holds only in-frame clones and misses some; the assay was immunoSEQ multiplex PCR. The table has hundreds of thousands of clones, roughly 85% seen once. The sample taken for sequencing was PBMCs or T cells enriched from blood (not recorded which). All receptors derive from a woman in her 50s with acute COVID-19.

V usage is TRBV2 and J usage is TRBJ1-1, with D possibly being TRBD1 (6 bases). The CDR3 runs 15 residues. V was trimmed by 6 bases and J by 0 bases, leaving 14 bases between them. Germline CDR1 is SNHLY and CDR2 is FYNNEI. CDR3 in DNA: TGTGCCAGCAGCACGGACAGAGAAATGAACACTGAAGCTTTCTTT. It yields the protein CASSTDREMNTEAFF.

CDR3 coding DNA: TGTGCCAGCAGTGAAGCGGGCGGGAGGGAGACCCAGTACTTC. Translated: CASSEAGGRETQYF. The V gene is TRBV2, the J gene TRBJ2-5, with 8 bases fitting TRBD2. Germline loops: CDR1 SNHLY, CDR2 FYNNEI. V dropped 0 bases and J dropped 5; count of bases not matched to a gene: 2. The CDR3 loop spans 14 amino acids.

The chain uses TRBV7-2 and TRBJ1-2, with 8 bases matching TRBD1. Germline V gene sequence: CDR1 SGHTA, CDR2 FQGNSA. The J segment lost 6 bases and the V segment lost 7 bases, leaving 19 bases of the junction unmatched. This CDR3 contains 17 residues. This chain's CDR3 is CASIESPRQGRADGYTF. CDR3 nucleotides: TGTGCCAGCATCGAAAGCCCGAGACAGGGGCGTGCAGATGGCTACACCTTC.

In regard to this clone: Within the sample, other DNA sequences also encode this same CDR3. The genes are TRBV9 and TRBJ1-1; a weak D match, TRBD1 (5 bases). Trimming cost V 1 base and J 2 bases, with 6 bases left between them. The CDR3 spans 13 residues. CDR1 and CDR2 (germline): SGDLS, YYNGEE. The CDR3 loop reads CASSVQGNTEAFF. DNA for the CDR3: TGTGCCAGCAGCGTACAGGGTAACACTGAAGCTTTCTTT.

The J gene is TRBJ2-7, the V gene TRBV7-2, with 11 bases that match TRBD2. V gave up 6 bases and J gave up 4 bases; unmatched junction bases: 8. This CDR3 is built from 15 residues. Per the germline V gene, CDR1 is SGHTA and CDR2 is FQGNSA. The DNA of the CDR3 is TGTGCCAGCAGGGCTAGCGGGGGGACGGCATACGAGCAGTACTTC. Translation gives CASRASGGTAYEQYF.

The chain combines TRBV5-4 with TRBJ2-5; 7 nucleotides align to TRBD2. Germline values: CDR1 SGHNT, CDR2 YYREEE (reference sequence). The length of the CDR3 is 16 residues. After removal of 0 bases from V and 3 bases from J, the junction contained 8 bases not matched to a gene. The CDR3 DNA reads TGTGCCAGCAGCTTGGCGCCAGCGGGGAAAAAAGAGACCCAGTACTTC. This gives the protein CASSLAPAGKKETQYF.

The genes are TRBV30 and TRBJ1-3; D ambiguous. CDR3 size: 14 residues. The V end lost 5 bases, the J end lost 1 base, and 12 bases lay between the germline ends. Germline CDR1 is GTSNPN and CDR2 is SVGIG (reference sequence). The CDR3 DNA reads TGTGCCTGGTGCGGTGGCGTTTCTGGAAACACCATATATTTT. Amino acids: CAWCGGVSGNTIYF.

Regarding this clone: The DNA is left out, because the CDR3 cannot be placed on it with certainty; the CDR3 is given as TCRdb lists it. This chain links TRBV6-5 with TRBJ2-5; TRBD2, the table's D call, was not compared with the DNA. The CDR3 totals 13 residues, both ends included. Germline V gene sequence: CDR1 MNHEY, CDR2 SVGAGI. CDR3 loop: CASSSSFLETQYF.

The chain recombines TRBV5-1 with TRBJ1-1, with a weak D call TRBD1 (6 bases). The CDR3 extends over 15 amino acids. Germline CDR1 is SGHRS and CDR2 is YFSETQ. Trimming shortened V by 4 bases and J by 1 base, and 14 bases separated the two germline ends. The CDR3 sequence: CASSGTGTENTEAFF. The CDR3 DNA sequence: TGCGCCAGCAGCGGAACAGGGACCGAGAACACTGAAGCTTTCTTT.

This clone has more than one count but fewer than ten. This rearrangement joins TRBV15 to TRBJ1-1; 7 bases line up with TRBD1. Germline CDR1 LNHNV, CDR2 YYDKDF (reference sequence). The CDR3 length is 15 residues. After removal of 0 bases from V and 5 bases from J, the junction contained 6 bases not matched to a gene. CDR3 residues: CATSRDNSRGTEAFF. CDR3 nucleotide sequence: TGTGCCACCAGCAGAGATAACTCCAGGGGGACTGAAGCTTTCTTT.

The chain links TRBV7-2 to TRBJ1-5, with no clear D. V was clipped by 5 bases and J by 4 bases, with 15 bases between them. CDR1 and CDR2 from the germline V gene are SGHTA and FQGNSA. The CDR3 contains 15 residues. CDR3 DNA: TGTGCCAGCAGCGCCGTTTCAGGTGGAAATCAGCCCCAGCATTTT. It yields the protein CASSAVSGGNQPQHF. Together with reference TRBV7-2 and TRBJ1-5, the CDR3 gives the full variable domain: GAGVSQSPSNKVTEKGKDVELRCDPISGHTALYWYRQSLGQGLEFLIYFQGNSAPDKSGLPSDRFSAERTGGSVSTLTIQRTQQEDSAVYLCASSAVSGGNQPQHFGDGTRLSIL.

CDR3 region: CASSLGSNYGYTF. CDR3 DNA: TGTGCCAGCAGCTTGGGAAGCAACTATGGCTACACCTTC. The V and J genes are TRBV5-4 and TRBJ1-2; D is uncertain. With 0 bases removed from V and 2 bases from J, the gap between germline ends came to 5 bases. Germline assignment: CDR1 SGHNT and CDR2 YYREEE (reference sequence). This CDR3 is built from 13 residues. The full variable domain, rest sourced from reference TRBV5-4 and TRBJ1-2, is ETGVTQSPTHLIKTRGQQVTLRCSSQSGHNTVSWYQQALGQGPQFIFQYYREEENGRGNFPPRFSGLQFPNYSSELNVNALELDDSALYLCASSLGSNYGYTFGSGTRLTVV.

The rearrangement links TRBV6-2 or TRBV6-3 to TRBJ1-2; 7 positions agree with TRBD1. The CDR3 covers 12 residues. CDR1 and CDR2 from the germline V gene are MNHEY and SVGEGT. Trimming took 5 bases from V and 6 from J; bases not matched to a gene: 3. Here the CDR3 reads CASSTGTDGYTF. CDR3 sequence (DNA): TGTGCCAGCAGTACCGGGACAGATGGCTACACCTTC.

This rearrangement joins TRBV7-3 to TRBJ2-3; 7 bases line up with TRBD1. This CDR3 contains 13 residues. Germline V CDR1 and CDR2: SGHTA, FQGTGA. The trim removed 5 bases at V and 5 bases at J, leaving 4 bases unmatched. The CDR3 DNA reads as TGTGCCAGCAGCGTGACAGGGAGAGATACGCAGTATTTT. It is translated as CASSVTGRDTQYF.

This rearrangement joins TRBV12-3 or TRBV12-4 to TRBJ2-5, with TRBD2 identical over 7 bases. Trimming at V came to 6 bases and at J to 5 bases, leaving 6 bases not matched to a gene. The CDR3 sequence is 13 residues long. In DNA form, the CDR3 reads TGTGCCAGCAGCCAACTGGGGGGGGAGACCCAGTACTTC. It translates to CASSQLGGETQYF.

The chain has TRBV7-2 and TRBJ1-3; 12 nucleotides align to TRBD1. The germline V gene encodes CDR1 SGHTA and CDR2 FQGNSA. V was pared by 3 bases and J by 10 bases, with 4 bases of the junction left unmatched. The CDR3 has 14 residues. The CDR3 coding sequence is TGTGCCAGCAGCTTGGGACAGGGGGCGAGGACCATATATTTT. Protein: CASSLGQGARTIYF.

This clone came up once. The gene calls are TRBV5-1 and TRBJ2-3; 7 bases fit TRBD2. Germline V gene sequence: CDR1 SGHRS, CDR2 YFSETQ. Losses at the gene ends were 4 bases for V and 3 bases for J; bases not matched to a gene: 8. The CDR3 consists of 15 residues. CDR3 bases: TGCGCCAGCAGCGACGGGGGGTTTAGGACAGATACGCAGTATTTT. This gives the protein CASSDGGFRTDTQYF.

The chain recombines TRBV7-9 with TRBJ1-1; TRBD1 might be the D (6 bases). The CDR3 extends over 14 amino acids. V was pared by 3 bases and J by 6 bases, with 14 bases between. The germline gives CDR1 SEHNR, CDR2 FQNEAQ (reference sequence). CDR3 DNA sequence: TGTGCCAGCAGCTTCGGGGGGCGCCTCGCTGAAGCTTTCTTT. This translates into CASSFGGRLAEAFF.

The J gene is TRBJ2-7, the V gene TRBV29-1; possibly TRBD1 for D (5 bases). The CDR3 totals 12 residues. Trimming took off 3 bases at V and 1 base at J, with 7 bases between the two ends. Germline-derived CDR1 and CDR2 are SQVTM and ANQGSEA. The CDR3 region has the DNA TGCAGCGTTGATGACAGTTCCTACGAGCAGTACTTC. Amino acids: CSVDDSSYEQYF.

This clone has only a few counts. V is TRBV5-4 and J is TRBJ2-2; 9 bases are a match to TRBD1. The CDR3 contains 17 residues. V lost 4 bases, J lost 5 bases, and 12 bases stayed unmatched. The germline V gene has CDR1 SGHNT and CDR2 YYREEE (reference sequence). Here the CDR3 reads CASSPSQQGAGTGELFF. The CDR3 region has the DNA TGTGCCAGCAGCCCCTCCCAACAGGGGGCTGGTACCGGGGAGCTGTTTTTT. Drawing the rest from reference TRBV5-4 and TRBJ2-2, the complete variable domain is ETGVTQSPTHLIKTRGQQVTLRCSSQSGHNTVSWYQQALGQGPQFIFQYYREEENGRGNFPPRFSGLQFPNYSSELNVNALELDDSALYLCASSPSQQGAGTGELFFGEGSRLTVL.